This T cell receptor beta chain was sequenced for a study of blood T cell repertoires in COVID-19. Study at large: T cells, B-cell-depleted T cells, or PBMCs supplied cDNA or gDNA.

This clone appeared once. Unmatched junction bases numbered 3, after V lost 1 base and J lost 3 bases. The CDR3 spans 15 residues. Germline assignment: CDR1 SGHAT and CDR2 FQDESV (reference sequence). Profiled with immunoSEQ multiplex PCR; TCRdb holds only in-frame clones, not every one. The sample carries a few hundred thousand clones, less than 90% recorded once. The TCR originated in a man in his sixties who had recovered from COVID-19. Sample: peripheral blood. This sequence joins TRBV11-1 and TRBJ2-7; TRBD2 matches 10 bases. In nucleotides, the CDR3 is TGTGCCAGCAGCTTAGATCCTAGCGGGGGCTACGAGCAGTACTTC. It translates to CASSLDPSGGYEQYF.